This is a list of T cell receptor beta chains from one sample in a study of blood T cell repertoires in COVID-19. Method: immunoSEQ multiplex PCR; TCRdb's copy keeps in-frame clones and lacks some. Here the sample spans over 55,000 clones, 82% being singletons. Sequences were obtained from peripheral blood. Source of these receptors: a woman aged 60-70 years with acute or convalescent COVID-19. The CDR3 runs from the conserved cysteine through the conserved F or W. Only some rows state a clone size, as once, few, many or a class for expanded clones.

clone_size v_call cdr3_aa
. TRBV5-6 CASSFGAGKETQYF
. TRBV24-1 CATSEAVMVHEQFF
. TRBV9 CASSVVQGIYNEQFF
. TRBV11-2 CASSPGSRPADEQFF
. TRBV6-4 CASSEEGNSPLHF
few TRBV4-1 CASSQVLPKGENIQYF
. TRBV5-1 CASSFPGGPHQETQYF
. TRBV3-1/TRBV3-2 CASSQGLDEQYF
. TRBV13 CASSQTSTYEQYF
few TRBV29-1 CSVRRSGELFF
. TRBV6-5 CASFYGPGSSEKLFF
. TRBV4-2 CASSQGGAGGNQPQHF
. TRBV6-5 CASKKGDKHGDTQYF
. TRBV12-5 CASGFMGANQPQHF
. TRBV5-1 CASSLAAGTGGNTIYF
. TRBV2 CASINSQGASGELFF
. TRBV28 CASRSLNGGTEAFF
. TRBV5-1 CASSRAGGPGANVLTF
. TRBV6-5 CASSYSTGVMNTEAFF
. TRBV7-2 CASSLVGGLQEQYF
. TRBV5-1 CASSLVAALQETQYF
. TRBV5-6 CASSFATVGQPQHF
. TRBV6-5 CASRPTTNYGYTF
few TRBV11-2 CASSFGGGAPDTQYF
. TRBV5-1 CASSPLLAGGRGELFF
. TRBV28 CASRLDSLNTEAFF
. TRBV15 CATSPQISGSYEQYF
. TRBV19 CAIRPDKNTEAFF
. TRBV4-2 CASSQTGESEKLFF
. TRBV28 CASRTTYGQGSEKLFF
. TRBV18 CASSLTRDRGLVYGYTF
. TRBV10-2 CASSESRTGGNTEAFF
. TRBV27 CASSRSVGDPLHF
. TRBV9 CASSVLAGGPDEQFF
. TRBV6-5 CASERQGSYNSPLHF
. TRBV6-5 CASTSGGTYEQYF
. TRBV6-5 CASSVGAGDTEAFF
once TRBV4-1 CASSQDWTLGRGYTF
. TRBV12-5 CASDPGLDHGYTF
. TRBV2 CASSTSQGNGFGYTF
. TRBV9 CASSVGTSGDNEQFF
. TRBV19 CASSISSGGHNEQFF
few TRBV4-2 CASSLTGGSYEQYF
once TRBV14 CASSQFSGSGNTIYF
few TRBV12-3/TRBV12-4 CASTQNTDTQYF
. TRBV5-1 CASSVRTSGEQFF
. TRBV7-8 CASSSWPLGGDEQYF
. TRBV7-2 CASSLGEPGSNSPLHF
. TRBV9 CASSDRQGKGYTF
once TRBV5-6 CASSLSSGTGNTEAFF
. TRBV7-2 CASSLVGYTEAFF
. TRBV19 CASSIDDTNYGYTF